The following is a T cell receptor beta chain sequence with its context. The TEMRA cells underwent FACS enrichment, while the CD8+ and CD4+ T cells underwent negative isolation. This sample is drawn from a study of CD8 T cells in Susac syndrome. Germline V CDR1 and CDR2: SGHTS, YDEGEE. V lost 4 bases to trimming and J lost 8 bases, with 15 bases between them. This CDR3 contains 13 residues. The authors reverse transcribed roughly 0.5 to 1 ug RNA with random hexamers. An immunoSEQ multiplex PCR amplified TCR beta CDR3 over 54 Vbeta and 13 Jbeta. TCRdb re-called the immunoSEQ multiplex PCR reads through MiXCR, storing one row per CDR3 protein. The sample has approximately 200,000 distinct CDR3 sequences; around 93% are singletons.

The TCR was taken from a human donor with multiple sclerosis. The V and J genes are TRBV5-8 and TRBJ1-2, with D hard to call. The sample consisted of CD4+ T cells from PBMCs. Here the CDR3 reads CASSQTEGSGYTF. In DNA form, the CDR3 reads TGTGCCAGCAGCCAAACAGAAGGGTCCGGCTACACCTTC.